This TCR beta chain was identified during a study of CD8+ T cells in alopecia areata. Study-level findings and limits: Across lesional scalp, and particularly alopecia totalis/universalis, clonality surpassed that of normal scalp.

Regarding this clone: The antigen remains unidentified.

The CDR3 runs to 13 residues. Unmatched junction bases numbered 5, after V lost 2 bases and J lost 6 bases. The V gene's germline CDR1 is GTSNPN and CDR2 SVGIG (reference sequence). Obtained from alopecia areata patients were lesional scalp punch biopsies along with peripheral blood. Cell sorting on a FACSAria was used to separate CD4+ and CD8+ T cells from the PBMCs. RNA extraction was followed by reverse transcription into cDNA, which acted as the sequencing template. Libraries were prepared by immunoSEQ multiplex PCR; TCRdb keeps only in-frame clonotypes and omits some of them. The table lists more than 200,000 clones, about 68% of them singletons.

V gene TRBV30 combines with J gene TRBJ2-5, with 8 bases that match TRBD1. Sequencing was performed on CD4+ T cells sorted from blood, taken at week 0. This sequence was found in a human donor with alopecia areata. The CDR3 DNA follows: TGTGCCTGGAGTCCTCAGGGGGCGAAGACCCAGTACTTC. Translating gives CAWSPQGAKTQYF.